Below are 15 T cell receptor beta chains sequenced from a single sample in a study of T cell changes during pregnancy in multiple sclerosis. The method was immunoSEQ multiplex PCR; TCRdb's version includes in-frame clones alone and lacks a portion of them. The top ten clones hold less than 2.5% of a sample with fewer than 85,000 clones, around 92% of them seen once. The source material was peripheral blood, sampled before pregnancy. Receptor source: a female donor with multiple sclerosis, enrolled in a pregnancy study.

The chain uses TRBV7-6 and TRBJ2-4; 8 bases fit TRBD1. The length of the CDR3 is 16 residues. Germline values: CDR1 SGHVS, CDR2 FNYEAQ. V lost 1 base to trimming and J lost 4 bases; unmatched junction nucleotides: 6. The CDR3 here is CASSLGSTGAKNIQYF. The CDR3 region has the DNA TGTGCCAGCAGCTTAGGGTCGACAGGGGCAAAAAACATTCAGTACTTC.

The rearrangement joins TRBV6-5 to TRBJ2-5, with 10 nucleotides matching TRBD2. Losses at the gene ends were 6 bases for V and 4 bases for J; bases not matched to a gene: 5. The CDR3 contains 14 residues. Germline V gene sequence: CDR1 MNHEY, CDR2 SVGAGI. The CDR3 sequence is CASRPSGSSETQYF. Written as DNA, the CDR3 is TGTGCCAGCAGGCCTAGCGGGAGTTCAGAGACCCAGTACTTC.

This chain connects TRBV28 to TRBJ2-7, with 8 nucleotides matching TRBD2. Germline trimming cut 5 bases from V and 5 bases from J; bases unmatched to any gene: 14. There are 16 residues in the CDR3. The germline V gene encodes CDR1 MDHEN and CDR2 SYDVKM. The CDR3 sequence is CASSLTGGPPTHEQYF. Written as DNA, the CDR3 is TGTGCCAGCAGTCTAACGGGAGGGCCCCCTACCCACGAGCAGTACTTC.

This chain links TRBV4-3 with TRBJ2-3; 9 bases are shared with TRBD2. The CDR3 is 17 residues long. Trimming took 0 bases from V and 5 from J; bases not matched to a gene: 9. Per germline, CDR1 LGHNA and CDR2 YSLEER. The CDR3 sequence is CASSQDRVAGDRDTQYF. The CDR3, as DNA: TGCGCCAGCAGCCAAGATAGGGTAGCGGGAGATCGAGATACGCAGTATTTT.

This rearrangement joins TRBV5-1 to TRBJ2-3; 9 bases map to TRBD2. CDR3 length equals 16 residues. The V and J ends lost 0 bases and 3 bases, in that order; junction bases with no gene match: 5. The germline CDR1 and CDR2 sequences are SGHRS and YFSETQ. CDR3 loop: CASSLDLAGRTDTQYF. The CDR3 DNA sequence: TGCGCCAGCAGCTTGGACCTAGCGGGAAGGACAGATACGCAGTATTTT. Together with reference TRBV5-1 and TRBJ2-3, the CDR3 gives the full variable domain: KAGVTQTPRYLIKTRGQQVTLSCSPISGHRSVSWYQQTPGQGLQFLFEYFSETQRNKGNFPGRFSGRQFSNSRSEMNVSTLELGDSALYLCASSLDLAGRTDTQYFGPGTRLTVL.

The chain combines TRBV7-8 with TRBJ2-1; D call uncertain. The CDR3 contains 15 residues. Germline lookup yields CDR1 SGHVS and CDR2 FQNEAQ. Trimming removed 6 bases at V and 3 bases at J, with 15 bases between. Here the CDR3 DNA reads TGTGCCAGCAGTCACGGGTACTCCCGCTACAATGAGCAGTTCTTC. Translation: CASSHGYSRYNEQFF. The full variable domain, rest sourced from reference TRBV7-8 and TRBJ2-1, is GAGVSQSPRYKVAKRGQDVALRCDPISGHVSLFWYQQALGQGPEFLTYFQNEAQLDKSGLPSDRFFAERPEGSVSTLKIQRTQQEDSAVYLCASSHGYSRYNEQFFGPGTRLTVL.

The chain has TRBV6-6 and TRBJ1-1; D is possibly TRBD1 (5 bases). This CDR3 has 15 amino acids. Germline V lookup: CDR1 MNHNY, CDR2 SVGAGI (reference sequence). The germline V and J ends were trimmed by 4 bases and 5 bases, with 17 bases remaining between them. The CDR3 nucleotides read TGTGCCAGCAGTTCTTTAAACGGGGGGGGGACTGAAGCTTTCTTT. It encodes CASSSLNGGGTEAFF.

This sequence joins TRBV9 and TRBJ2-1; 8 nucleotides agree with TRBD2. The length of the CDR3 is 14 residues. V was pared by 4 bases and J by 8 bases, with 8 bases of the junction left unmatched. The germline CDR1 and CDR2 sequences are SGDLS and YYNGEE. CDR3 residues: CASSPPTSAYEQFF. Written as DNA, the CDR3 is TGTGCCAGCAGCCCCCCGACTAGCGCCTATGAGCAGTTCTTC.

The chain joins TRBV7-8 to TRBJ2-7; TRBD1 matches at 11 bases. V dropped 6 bases and J dropped 6; count of bases not matched to a gene: 10. This CDR3 is built from 15 residues. Germline V gene sequence: CDR1 SGHVS, CDR2 FQNEAQ. The CDR3 DNA follows: TGTGCCAGCAGTCTCGAGGGACAGGGGGTACGCGAGCAGTACTTC. Amino acids: CASSLEGQGVREQYF.

V gene TRBV11-3 combines with J gene TRBJ2-3; TRBD2 might be the D (5 bases). The length of the CDR3 is 16 residues. Germline CDR1 and CDR2: SGHNT and YENEEA. V was clipped by 0 bases and J by 2 bases, with 12 bases between them. The CDR3 sequence: CASSLDILDNTDTQYF. CDR3 nucleotides: TGTGCCAGCAGCTTAGATATACTAGACAACACAGATACGCAGTATTTT.

V usage is TRBV7-2 and J usage is TRBJ1-5, with D perhaps TRBD1 (5 bases). This CDR3 has 16 amino acids. Germline loops: CDR1 SGHTA, CDR2 FQGNSA. Trimming took off 2 bases at V and 7 bases at J, with 18 bases between the two ends. The CDR3 DNA is TGTGCCAGCAGCTTAAGACCGTTGGGAGGGGTACAGCCCCAGCATTTT. Encoded protein: CASSLRPLGGVQPQHF.

The chain joins TRBV5-1 to TRBJ2-1; 11 positions match TRBD2. V lost 4 bases, J lost 4 bases, and 10 bases stayed unmatched. Germline V gene lookup returns CDR1 SGHRS and CDR2 YFSETQ. This CDR3 is 17 amino acids long. CDR3 nucleotides: TGCGCCAGCAGCCTACCGGAACTAGCGGGAGAATACAATGAGCAGTTCTTC. It translates to CASSLPELAGEYNEQFF.

The V call is TRBV9, the J call TRBJ1-4; no firm D call. V was pared by 4 bases and J by 4 bases, with 17 bases between. The CDR3 runs 16 residues. CDR1 and CDR2 (germline): SGDLS, YYNGEE. The CDR3 DNA follows: TGTGCCAGCAGCCCCAATCTAGTGGCAGATAATGAAAAACTGTTTTTT. Translating it yields CASSPNLVADNEKLFF.

The CDR3 sequence: CASSLISLAGGQDTQYF. CDR3 in DNA: TGTGCCAGCAGCTTAATTTCGCTAGCGGGAGGTCAAGATACGCAGTATTTT. This chain uses TRBV7-6 with TRBJ2-3; the match to TRBD2 covers 11 bases. The CDR3 sequence is 17 residues long. V lost 2 bases to trimming and J lost 5 bases; unmatched junction nucleotides: 9. Germline CDR1 is SGHVS and CDR2 is FNYEAQ.

This chain uses TRBV28 with TRBJ1-5, with D unclear. From germline, CDR1 is MDHEN and CDR2 SYDVKM. The CDR3 is made up of 15 amino acids. Trimming shortened V by 5 bases and J by 7 bases, and 18 bases separated the two germline ends. DNA of the CDR3: TGTGCCAGCAGTGCCCCACGGAGGGAGTGGCAGCCCCAGCATTTT. Translation gives CASSAPRREWQPQHF.